What follows are 18 T cell receptor beta chains derived from one specimen sequenced in a study of lymphopenia after photon versus proton radiotherapy. The table came from immunoSEQ multiplex PCR; TCRdb's copy has only in-frame clones and leaves some out. The sample comprises around 19,000 clones, roughly 90% of which are singletons, and approximately 1.5% rests with the top ten. The sample here was peripheral blood, taken from a patient treated with photon-based radiotherapy. All receptors come from a woman in her thirties or forties with cholangiocarcinoma.

The chain uses TRBV7-9 and TRBJ1-1; TRBD1 might be the D (6 bases). Germline lookup yields CDR1 SEHNR and CDR2 FQNEAQ (reference sequence). Trimming removed 2 bases from V and 2 bases from J, with 21 bases in between. The CDR3 is 18 residues long. CDR3: CASSLLGGSQYANTEAFF. The CDR3 coding sequence is TGTGCCAGCAGCTTACTCGGGGGCTCCCAGTATGCCAACACTGAAGCTTTCTTT.

This sequence joins TRBV23-1 and TRBJ2-4; the D gene is possibly TRBD2 (5 bases). TRBV23-1 is an ORF, with its function uncertain. V lost 2 bases and J lost 5, with 13 bases in between. The CDR3 has 15 residues. The CDR3 DNA is TGCGCCAGCAGTCAACTTACGACCGGGGAAAACATTCAGTACTTC. It is translated as CASSQLTTGENIQYF.

J is TRBJ1-5 and V is TRBV19; 9 bases match TRBD1. Trimming cost V 1 base and J 5 bases; bases outside gene matches: 9. The CDR3 totals 17 residues. Germline CDR1 LNHDA, CDR2 SQIVND (reference sequence). The CDR3 nucleotides read TGTGCCAGTAGTATAGGCCTGCCGGGACAGGGCTATCAGCCCCAGCATTTT. Encoded protein: CASSIGLPGQGYQPQHF.

The chain combines TRBV9 with TRBJ1-2, with D maybe TRBD1 (5 bases). V lost 4 bases, J lost 9 bases, and 22 bases lay in between. The CDR3 totals 15 residues. Per germline, CDR1 SGDLS and CDR2 YYNGEE. The CDR3 DNA follows: TGTGCCAGCAGCCTGGGACGCTCCCCGCCCAAAAGCTACACCTTC. Translating gives CASSLGRSPPKSYTF.

The V and J genes are TRBV11-2 and TRBJ2-7; D might be TRBD2 (5 bases). The CDR3 spans 13 residues. The V gene lost 5 bases and the J gene lost 11 bases, with 19 bases spanning the gap. In germline, CDR1 is SGHAT, CDR2 FQNNGV. CDR3 DNA sequence: TGTGCCAGCAGCGCCCGAGGGAGCGGAGACAAGTACTTC. Its translation: CASSARGSGDKYF.

This clone was counted only a few times. The chain employs TRBV27 and TRBJ2-7; D ambiguous. Trimming took 2 bases from V and 0 from J, leaving 5 bases between them. CDR3 length: 13 amino acids. The germline CDR1 and CDR2 sequences are MNHEY and SMNVEV (reference sequence). CDR3 amino acids: CASSLESSYEQYF. As DNA, the CDR3 is TGTGCCAGCAGTTTAGAGAGCTCCTACGAGCAGTACTTC.

This sequence joins TRBV7-8 and TRBJ2-1; 10 bases fit TRBD2. The CDR3 totals 22 residues. The V segment lost 1 base and the J segment 1 base; nucleotides outside the gene matches: 19. CDR1 SGHVS and CDR2 FQNEAQ come from the germline V gene. The CDR3 nucleotides read TGTGCCAGCAGCTTAGAATCAGGCAGAGGGCTAGCGGGAGCATCTTCCTACAATGAGCAGTTCTTC. Its protein is CASSLESGRGLAGASSYNEQFF.

The chain links TRBV11-3 to TRBJ2-3; TRBD2 agrees at 12 bases. Germline-derived CDR1 and CDR2 are SGHNT and YENEEA. The length of the CDR3 is 19 residues. After removal of 5 bases from V and 1 base from J, the junction contained 13 bases not matched to a gene. The CDR3: CASSIGGLAGLWGTDTQYF. DNA of the CDR3: TGTGCCAGCAGCATAGGGGGACTAGCGGGTCTGTGGGGCACAGATACGCAGTATTTT.

V gene TRBV7-2 combines with J gene TRBJ1-5; no definite D call. The CDR3 has 17 amino acids. Germline V gives CDR1 SGHTA, CDR2 FQGNSA. V lost 2 bases and J lost 3, with 17 bases in between. CDR3 loop: CASSLRSTLKYNQPQHF. The DNA for the CDR3 is TGTGCCAGCAGCTTAAGATCGACGTTGAAGTACAATCAGCCCCAGCATTTT.

This chain links TRBV29-1 with TRBJ1-1; no clear D. The V end was cut by 6 bases, the J end by 1 base, with 6 bases between. The CDR3 runs 11 residues. Germline-derived CDR1 and CDR2 are SQVTM and ANQGSEA. The DNA for the CDR3 is TGCAGCGTGGCAGAGAACACTGAAGCTTTCTTT. Amino acids: CSVAENTEAFF.

This clone appeared a single time. The CDR3 spells CASRLRNTEAFF. CDR3 DNA: TGTGCCAGCAGACTGAGGAACACTGAAGCTTTCTTT. V usage is TRBV2 and J usage is TRBJ1-1; D not certain. The CDR3 loop spans 12 amino acids. The germline V gene encodes CDR1 SNHLY and CDR2 FYNNEI. Trimming cost V 6 bases and J 1 base, with 6 bases left between them.

The V call is TRBV7-3, the J call TRBJ2-1; 9 bases are shared with TRBD2. The length of the CDR3 is 16 residues. V lost 1 base to trimming and J lost 6 bases; unmatched junction nucleotides: 7. CDR1 is SGHTA and CDR2 is FQGTGA in the germline V gene. CDR3 in DNA: TGTGCCAGCAGCTTAAGGTCTAGCGGGACCCCCAATGAGCAGTTCTTC. It encodes CASSLRSSGTPNEQFF.

This chain uses TRBV7-8 with TRBJ2-1, with 9 bases matching TRBD2. Losses at the gene ends were 1 base for V and 8 bases for J; bases not matched to a gene: 6. The CDR3 is made up of 15 amino acids. CDR1 and CDR2 from the germline V gene are SGHVS and FQNEAQ. CDR3 residues: CASSLVAGVLDEQFF. DNA of the CDR3: TGTGCCAGCAGCTTAGTAGCGGGAGTACTGGATGAGCAGTTCTTC. The full variable domain, its missing parts supplied by reference TRBV7-8 and TRBJ2-1, is GAGVSQSPRYKVAKRGQDVALRCDPISGHVSLFWYQQALGQGPEFLTYFQNEAQLDKSGLPSDRFFAERPEGSVSTLKIQRTQQEDSAVYLCASSLVAGVLDEQFFGPGTRLTVL.

This chain joins TRBV2 and TRBJ1-1; the match to TRBD1 covers 7 bases. Germline lookup yields CDR1 SNHLY and CDR2 FYNNEI. The V segment lost 7 bases and the J segment 5 bases; nucleotides outside the gene matches: 4. The CDR3 consists of 12 residues. CDR3 nucleotides: TGTGCCAGCAAAAGGGGGCTGACTGAAGCTTTCTTT. It translates to CASKRGLTEAFF.

The V and J genes are TRBV27 and TRBJ2-6; 8 bases map to TRBD1. The CDR3 totals 19 residues. In germline, CDR1 is MNHEY, CDR2 SMNVEV (reference sequence). Trimming took 2 bases from V and 3 from J; bases not matched to a gene: 12. The CDR3 bases are TGTGCCAGCAGTTTACGGTTACCTGGACAGGGTGATGGGGCCAACGTCCTGACTTTC. This encodes CASSLRLPGQGDGANVLTF.

DNA of the CDR3: TGTGCCAGCAGTTACGGTACTAGGAGGGGAAACGAGCAGTACTTC. Translation: CASSYGTRRGNEQYF. The rearrangement joins TRBV6-5 to TRBJ2-7, with D perhaps TRBD2 (6 bases). Germline V gene lookup returns CDR1 MNHEY and CDR2 SVGAGI. The CDR3 runs 15 residues. V was pared by 2 bases and J by 5 bases, with 16 bases between.

The J gene is TRBJ2-1, the V gene TRBV5-1; D is uncertain. V was shortened by 2 bases and J by 5 bases, with 8 bases between the two germline ends. Germline values: CDR1 SGHRS, CDR2 YFSETQ. The CDR3 spans 13 residues. CDR3 DNA sequence: TGCGCCAGCAGCTTTAACTTGGACAATGAGCAGTTCTTC. It translates to CASSFNLDNEQFF.

The J gene is TRBJ2-1, the V gene TRBV7-8; 8 positions match TRBD2. Germline values: CDR1 SGHVS, CDR2 FQNEAQ. Unmatched junction bases numbered 8, after V lost 1 base and J lost 9 bases. The CDR3 runs to 15 residues. Here the CDR3 reads CASSLGGGWVVEQFF. CDR3 bases: TGTGCCAGCAGCTTAGGCGGGGGGTGGGTTGTTGAGCAGTTCTTC.